The next 10 T cell receptor beta chains were all read from a single sample in a study of blood T cell repertoires in COVID-19. Generated by immunoSEQ multiplex PCR, the TCRdb table keeps only in-frame clones and is missing some. The sample lists roughly 60,000 clones, 55% to 80% occurring once. Sequenced sample: peripheral blood. These receptors all come from a woman in her 70s with COVID-19, enrolled during active disease.

The chain uses TRBV6-5 and TRBJ1-4; 8 nucleotides line up with TRBD1. The junction had 4 bases not matched to a gene; V was cut back by 7 bases and J by 6 bases. Germline V gene lookup returns CDR1 MNHEY and CDR2 SVGAGI. This CDR3 spans 13 amino acids. This CDR3 is CASTGGEDEKLFF. In nucleotides, the CDR3 is TGTGCCAGCACAGGGGGCGAGGATGAAAAACTGTTTTTT.

In nucleotides, the CDR3 is TGCAGCGGCGGGGACGGGGGCTATGGCTACACCTTC. As protein: CSGGDGGYGYTF. The rearrangement joins TRBV29-1 to TRBJ1-2; D possibly corresponds to TRBD1 (5 bases). The CDR3 is 12 amino acids. Trimming cost V 7 bases and J 4 bases, with 13 bases left between them. Germline loops: CDR1 SQVTM, CDR2 ANQGSEA.

The J gene is TRBJ2-1, the V gene TRBV12-3 or TRBV12-4; D perhaps matches TRBD2 (6 bases). The CDR3 covers 13 residues. V was trimmed by 8 bases and J by 10 bases, leaving 18 bases between them. The CDR3 region has the DNA TGTGCCAGCCTCTCTAGCGTGGCGGAGGAGCAGTTCTTC. Amino acid sequence: CASLSSVAEEQFF.

The gene calls are TRBV15 and TRBJ2-1; TRBD2 aligns across 10 bases. The CDR3 covers 16 residues. J lost 9 bases, V lost 1 base, and 9 bases had no gene match. Germline loops: CDR1 LNHNV, CDR2 YYDKDF (reference sequence). CDR3: CATSRGDGVAGGEQFF. In DNA, the CDR3 is TGTGCCACCAGCAGAGGGGACGGGGTAGCGGGAGGTGAGCAGTTCTTC.

This clone turned up a few times. An end of the junction differs from the germline gene, which may be a read error. The chain employs TRBV12-5 and TRBJ2-1; 10 positions match TRBD1. The CDR3 extends over 14 amino acids. Germline V CDR1 and CDR2: LGHNT, FRNRAP. CDR3 sequence: CASGGDRGYNGQFF. Written as DNA, the CDR3 is TGTGCTAGTGGTGGGGACAGGGGATACAATGGGCAGTTCTTC.

This clone showed up just a few times. This chain uses TRBV7-2 with TRBJ1-5; TRBD1 matches 8 bases. This CDR3 has 12 amino acids. V dropped 5 bases and J dropped 12; count of bases not matched to a gene: 6. Germline CDR1 reads SGHTA; CDR2 reads FQGNSA. The CDR3 protein is CASSPGTGDQHF. Here the CDR3 DNA reads TGTGCCAGCAGCCCCGGGACAGGAGACCAGCATTTT.

Only one count was recorded for this clone. V and J are TRBV7-3 and TRBJ2-2; TRBD2 agrees at 9 bases. V shed 10 bases, J shed 0 bases, and the junction held 3 bases outside the gene matches. The CDR3 is made up of 14 amino acids. Germline assignment: CDR1 SGHTA and CDR2 FQGTGA. CDR3 loop: CAIRLAANTGELFF. The CDR3 region has the DNA TGTGCCATCCGACTAGCGGCGAACACCGGGGAGCTGTTTTTT.

CDR3 protein: CSVDGGAFF. CDR3 nucleotides: TGCAGCGTTGACGGGGGAGCTTTCTTT. This chain connects TRBV29-1 to TRBJ1-1, with D perhaps TRBD1 (5 bases). CDR3 length equals 9 residues. V lost 3 bases, J lost 10 bases, and 6 bases lay in between. Germline CDR1 and CDR2: SQVTM and ANQGSEA. Variable domain in full (rest from reference TRBV29-1 and TRBJ1-1): SAVISQKPSRDICQRGTSLTIQCQVDSQVTMMFWYRQQPGQSLTLIATANQGSEATYESGFVIDKFPISRPNLTFSTLTVSNMSPEDSSIYLCSVDGGAFFGQGTRLTVV.

The V gene is TRBV5-5, the J gene TRBJ2-7; TRBD1 matches at 11 bases. The CDR3 covers 13 residues. Germline CDR1 reads SGHKS; CDR2 reads YYEKEE (reference sequence). Trimming removed 4 bases from V and 12 bases from J; junction bases left unmatched: 9. The CDR3 region is CASSLHGQGALYV. For the CDR3, the DNA is TGTGCCAGCAGCCTGCACGGACAGGGGGCTCTGTACGTC.

The rearrangement joins TRBV5-4 to TRBJ1-2; TRBD1 is a possible D gene (6 bases). Germline V gene sequence: CDR1 SGHNT, CDR2 YYREEE (reference sequence). Trimming stripped 4 bases from V and 5 bases from J, with 15 bases between. This CDR3 has 14 amino acids. The CDR3 spells CASSHPTGAYGYTF. The DNA for the CDR3 is TGTGCCAGCAGCCACCCGACAGGAGCGTATGGCTACACCTTC. The complete variable domain, with remaining parts taken from reference TRBV5-4 and TRBJ1-2, reads ETGVTQSPTHLIKTRGQQVTLRCSSQSGHNTVSWYQQALGQGPQFIFQYYREEENGRGNFPPRFSGLQFPNYSSELNVNALELDDSALYLCASSHPTGAYGYTFGSGTRLTVV.